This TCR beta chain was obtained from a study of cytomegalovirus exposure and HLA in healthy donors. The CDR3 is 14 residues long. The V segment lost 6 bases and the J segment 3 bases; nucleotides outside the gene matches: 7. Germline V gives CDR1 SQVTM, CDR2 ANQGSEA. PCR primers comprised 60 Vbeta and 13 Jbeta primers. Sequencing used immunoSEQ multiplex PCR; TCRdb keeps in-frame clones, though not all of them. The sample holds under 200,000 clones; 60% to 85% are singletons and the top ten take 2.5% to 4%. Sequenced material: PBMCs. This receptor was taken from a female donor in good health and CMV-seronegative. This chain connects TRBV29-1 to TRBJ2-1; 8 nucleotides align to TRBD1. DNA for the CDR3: TGCAGCGTCAGAGACAGGGGCATCTACAATGAGCAGTTCTTC. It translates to CSVRDRGIYNEQFF.